A selection of T cell receptor beta chains follows, all from one sample in a study of shared clonotypes between healthy human individuals. Using immunoSEQ multiplex PCR, the repertoire was profiled, and TCRdb retains in-frame clones only, with some absent. Of about 2 million clones in the sample, roughly 95% are singletons; the top ten hold 0.85% to 1.2%. The sample taken for sequencing was naive CD8+ T cells sorted from blood. The receptors originated from a man aged 18 to 29 in good health. CDR3s include the opening cysteine and the closing phenylalanine or tryptophan. D genes are given only for firm matches. Clone sizes are given selectively: once, few, many, or a class where the clone is expanded.

clone_size,v_call,d_call,cdr3_length,j_call,cdr3_aa,cdr3_nt
once,TRBV7-9,TRBD1,16,TRBJ1-3,CASSPHQGVSGNTIYF,TGTGCCAGCAGCCCCCATCAGGGGGTCAGTGGAAACACCATATATTTT
.,TRBV6-5,.,15,TRBJ1-5,CASSPPGAGNQPQHF,TGTGCCAGCAGTCCCCCCGGGGCTGGCAATCAGCCCCAGCATTTT
.,TRBV6-6,.,14,TRBJ2-1,CASSYLLSEGARFF,TGTGCCAGCAGTTACCTATTATCGGAGGGGGCTAGGTTCTTC
.,TRBV4-3,.,13,TRBJ2-7,CASSQAQGYEQYF,TGCGCCAGCAGCCAAGCACAGGGTTACGAGCAGTACTTC
.,TRBV27,.,14,TRBJ1-5,CASSLRGADQPQHF,TGTGCCAGCAGTTTAAGAGGGGCCGATCAGCCCCAGCATTTT
.,TRBV19,.,14,TRBJ1-2,CASSAGAGNYGYTF,TGTGCCAGTTCCGCCGGAGCCGGGAACTATGGCTACACCTTC
.,TRBV4-1,.,12,TRBJ2-1,CASSQHVGEQFF,TGCGCCAGCAGCCAACACGTGGGGGAGCAGTTCTTC
.,TRBV9,TRBD2,18,TRBJ2-3,CASSLNPTTSGETDTQYF,TGTGCCAGCAGCCTAAACCCGACAACTAGCGGGGAGACAGATACGCAGTATTTT
.,TRBV13,.,14,TRBJ1-6,CASSLLKGDSPLHF,TGTGCCAGCAGCTTACTGAAGGGGGATTCACCCCTCCACTTT
.,TRBV10-3,.,13,TRBJ1-5,CAISEGGYQPQHF,TGTGCCATCAGTGAAGGGGGTTATCAGCCCCAGCATTTT
.,TRBV9,.,15,TRBJ2-3,CASSVGGGSLGTQYF,TGTGCCAGCAGCGTAGGCGGCGGAAGTCTTGGTACGCAGTATTTT
.,TRBV7-9,.,12,TRBJ1-6,CASSFEDRPLHF,TGTGCCAGCAGCTTTGAAGACAGACCCCTCCACTTT
.,TRBV7-9,.,15,TRBJ1-2,CASSLGRGTNYGYTF,TGTGCCAGCAGCTTAGGTCGCGGGACTAACTATGGCTACACCTTC
.,TRBV29-1,.,14,TRBJ2-7,CSVVGLKGPYEQYF,TGCAGCGTTGTGGGACTCAAAGGACCATACGAGCAGTACTTC
.,TRBV5-5,.,14,TRBJ2-7,CASSLEASYYEQYF,TGTGCCAGCAGCTTGGAGGCGTCTTATTACGAGCAGTACTTC
.,TRBV5-1,TRBD2,14,TRBJ2-5,CASSRLAGQETQYF,TGCGCCAGCAGCAGACTAGCGGGACAAGAGACCCAGTACTTC
.,TRBV27,.,13,TRBJ2-7,CASSLSIGLEQYF,TGTGCCAGCAGTTTATCGATAGGGCTCGAGCAGTACTTC
.,TRBV2,.,11,TRBJ2-3,CASEQADTQYF,TGTGCCAGCGAACAGGCAGATACGCAGTATTTT
.,TRBV10-2,TRBD1,12,TRBJ2-7,CASGTGVYEQYF,TGCGCCAGCGGGACAGGGGTCTACGAGCAGTACTTC
.,TRBV13,.,14,TRBJ1-1,CASSAGGMNTEAFF,TGTGCCAGCAGCGCCGGCGGGATGAACACTGAAGCTTTCTTT
.,TRBV6-5,.,15,TRBJ1-1,CASSRVLLDPTEAFF,TGTGCCAGCAGTAGGGTCTTACTCGACCCCACTGAAGCTTTCTTT
.,TRBV5-8,TRBD1,16,TRBJ2-7,CASSQGQGPPGYEQYF,TGTGCCAGCAGCCAAGGACAGGGGCCGCCGGGCTACGAGCAGTACTTC
.,TRBV6-5,.,14,TRBJ1-6,CASRAGRDNSPLHF,TGTGCCAGCCGAGCCGGGAGGGATAATTCACCCCTCCACTTT
.,TRBV4-1,.,17,TRBJ1-2,CASSQDSEDVRNGGYTF,TGCGCCAGCAGCCAAGATTCTGAGGACGTACGAAACGGTGGCTACACCTTC
.,TRBV28,TRBD1,15,TRBJ2-2,CASSLWDRAPGELFF,TGTGCCAGCAGTTTATGGGACAGGGCCCCCGGGGAGCTGTTTTTT